This section outlines one TCR beta chain sequence together with its context. No antigen is known for it. Using immunoSEQ multiplex PCR, the repertoire was profiled, and TCRdb retains in-frame clones only, with some absent. The data hold around 170,000 clones, with roughly 88% observed a single time. This entry is derived from a study of T cell responses to AZD1222 COVID-19 vaccine. V was cut by 2 bases and J by 4 bases, with 6 bases left in between. In germline, CDR1 is MNHEY, CDR2 SMNVEV (reference sequence). The CDR3 is 14 residues long. The study, taken as a whole, reports: Repertoire sampling happened only post peak T cell response. CD4 TCRs covered the whole spike, strongest at regions 160-218 and 743-854. White British people made up most donors, females outnumbered males, and clonal diversity was possibly underestimated. An increase in Spike-specific TCR breadth and depth was observed after two AZD1222 doses.

The source was peripheral blood, collected on day 0 of AZD1222 vaccination. The TCR originated in an adult in good health. This chain connects TRBV27 to TRBJ2-6; D unclear. CDR3 residues: CASSLGYGANVLTF. DNA for the CDR3: TGTGCCAGCAGTTTAGGTTACGGGGCCAACGTCCTGACTTTC.